The text below deals with one T cell receptor (beta chain). This CDR3 contains 14 residues. Germline lookup yields CDR1 DFQATT and CDR2 SNEGSKA (reference sequence). This specimen comes from a study of T cells expressing NK-cell markers. After re-calling the 5' RACE reads, TCRdb lists one entry per CDR3 protein, DNA absent. The sample table includes about 260,000 distinct CDR3 sequences. This chain uses TRBV20-1 with TRBJ2-5; TCRdb calls TRBD2, which cannot be checked without DNA. The TCR originated in a woman aged 18-70 years in good health. Sequencing was carried out using blood T cells: a sorted CD56 or NKG2C T cell subset, CD4+ or CD8+ T cells, or bulk PBMC T cells (not recorded which). CDR3 sequence reads: CSQLAGAPQETQYF.